The 30 T cell receptor beta chains listed next were all sequenced from one sample in a study of blood T cells in healthy people across ages. With a J-beta primer mix and a sample-barcoded 5' primer, a second PCR ran about 7 to 11 cycles. TCRdb analysed the 5' RACE reads with MiXCR anew, one entry per CDR3 protein. Found here are 980,000 or so distinct CDR3 sequences, roughly 50% of them singletons; the top ten hold roughly 13%. The source material was blood. These receptor sequences come from a man aged 25-45 years in good health.

The chain couples TRBV20-1 to TRBJ2-1, with 9 nucleotides matching TRBD1. The J segment lost 0 bases and the V segment lost 5 bases, leaving 17 bases of the junction unmatched. The length of the CDR3 is 19 residues. Looked up from germline, CDR1 is DFQATT and CDR2 is SNEGSKA (reference sequence). As DNA, the CDR3 is TGCAGTGCTCGGGTGACAGGGGGACACCCCCTGAGCTCCTACAATGAGCAGTTCTTC. Its translation is CSARVTGGHPLSSYNEQFF.

This clonotype has a handful of counts. The V and J genes are TRBV6-2 or TRBV6-3 and TRBJ1-5; TRBD1 agrees at 7 bases. CDR3 length equals 15 residues. V was clipped by 8 bases and J by 6 bases; unmatched bases: 13. Germline-derived CDR1 and CDR2 are MNHEY and SVGEGT. CDR3 loop: CASRPPGGGGQPQHF. The DNA for the CDR3 is TGTGCCAGCCGACCCCCCGGAGGGGGCGGTCAGCCCCAGCATTTT.

This clonotype appeared many times. This chain joins TRBV20-1 and TRBJ2-7; 10 nucleotides align to TRBD2. Trimming took 3 bases from V and 4 from J; bases not matched to a gene: 12. Germline values: CDR1 DFQATT, CDR2 SNEGSKA (reference sequence). This CDR3 has 16 amino acids. In DNA form, the CDR3 reads TGCAGTGCTAGGGATGTAGCGGGGGGTGATTCGTACGAGCAGTACTTC. It codes for CSARDVAGGDSYEQYF.

This clonotype has only a few counts. In nucleotides, the CDR3 is TGTGCCAGCAGCGTTGGGACTAGCGGGGGGTTCCCCACAGATACGCAGTATTTT. Translating it yields CASSVGTSGGFPTDTQYF. V usage is TRBV3-1 and J usage is TRBJ2-3, with 15 bases lining up with TRBD2. The CDR3 has 18 amino acids. CDR1 and CDR2 from the germline V gene are LGHDT and YNNKEL (reference sequence). The J segment lost 2 bases and the V segment lost 5 bases, leaving 8 bases of the junction unmatched.

This rearrangement joins TRBV2 to TRBJ2-3, with D possibly being TRBD2 (6 bases). With 3 bases removed from V and 1 base from J, the gap between germline ends came to 17 bases. The length of the CDR3 is 17 residues. Germline V gives CDR1 SNHLY, CDR2 FYNNEI. The CDR3, as DNA: TGTGCCAGCAGTGAGGGGGAATGGGAGGTTCGCACAGATACGCAGTATTTT. Its protein is CASSEGEWEVRTDTQYF. The complete variable domain, with remaining parts taken from reference TRBV2 and TRBJ2-3, reads EPEVTQTPSHQVTQMGQEVILRCVPISNHLYFYWYRQILGQKVEFLVSFYNNEISEKSEIFDDQFSVERPDGSNFTLKIRSTKLEDSAMYFCASSEGEWEVRTDTQYFGPGTRLTVL.

Only a few counts were recorded for this clonotype. The V call is TRBV6-6, the J call TRBJ2-7; no clear D gene. V lost 7 bases, J lost 0 bases, and 10 bases lay in between. The CDR3 consists of 13 residues. The germline CDR1 and CDR2 sequences are MNHNY and SVGAGI (reference sequence). Here the CDR3 DNA reads TGTGCCAGCACCCTTGCCTACTCCTACGAGCAGTACTTC. Translated: CASTLAYSYEQYF.

This sequence joins TRBV27 and TRBJ2-6, with D tentatively TRBD1 (5 bases). The V end lost 5 bases, the J end lost 0 bases, and 11 bases lay between the germline ends. Germline lookup yields CDR1 MNHEY and CDR2 SMNVEV (reference sequence). The CDR3 is 16 amino acids. The CDR3 nucleotides read TGTGCCAGCAGTGGGGCCATCGGCTCTGGGGCCAACGTCCTGACTTTC. Its translation is CASSGAIGSGANVLTF.

The table lists this clonotype with a few counts. The V call is TRBV7-2, the J call TRBJ2-3; 10 bases fit TRBD2. CDR1 is SGHTA, CDR2 FQGNSA, per germline. J was trimmed by 4 bases and V by 2 bases; bases with no gene match: 3. This CDR3 has 15 amino acids. CDR3 amino acids: CASSLPTSGADTQYF. For the CDR3, the DNA is TGTGCCAGCAGCTTACCTACTAGCGGGGCAGATACGCAGTATTTT.

The V gene is TRBV5-4, the J gene TRBJ1-2; D gene uncertain. The CDR3 is 13 amino acids. CDR1 is SGHNT, CDR2 YYREEE, per germline (reference sequence). V was pared by 1 base and J by 6 bases, with 10 bases between. The CDR3 coding sequence is TGTGCCAGCAGCTTGTCGGGGTACAATGGCTACACCTTC. This translates into CASSLSGYNGYTF.

This chain links TRBV7-9 with TRBJ1-1; 11 bases agree with TRBD1. Germline loops: CDR1 SEHNR, CDR2 FQNEAQ (reference sequence). The CDR3 contains 13 residues. The V and J ends lost 5 bases and 7 bases, in that order; junction bases with no gene match: 3. The CDR3 coding sequence is TGTGCCAGCAGCGGGACAGGGGGGATTGAAGCTTTCTTT. Its translation is CASSGTGGIEAFF.

The chain has TRBV9 and TRBJ2-4; D may be TRBD2 (5 bases). The end of the DNA is better explained by TRBJ2-7, so the J call may be wrong. The CDR3 length is 17 residues. Germline V CDR1 and CDR2: SGDLS, YYNGEE. DNA of the CDR3: TGTGCCAGCAGCGTAGGGGAGTTCGTTTCGTTGGGATACGAGCAGTACTTC. Translating gives CASSVGEFVSLGYEQYF.

This clonotype was counted many times. V usage is TRBV12-3 or TRBV12-4 and J usage is TRBJ2-5, with 8 bases that match TRBD2. The CDR3 has 13 residues. Trimming at V came to 7 bases and at J to 5 bases, leaving 6 bases not matched to a gene. The CDR3 nucleotides read TGTGCCAGCACCAGGACTAGCTGGGAGACCCAGTACTTC. This encodes CASTRTSWETQYF.

About this clonotype itself: It may be a read error: a sequence one base away is much more abundant. The chain has TRBV4-3 and TRBJ2-4, with D perhaps being TRBD1 or TRBD2 (6 bases each). CDR1 LGHNA and CDR2 YSLEER come from the germline V gene. The CDR3 is 18 residues long. DNA for the CDR3: TGCGCCAGCAGCCAAGATAGTTGGGGGGCCCTAGCCAAAAACACTCAGTACTTC. As protein: CASSQDSWGALAKNTQYF.

A single count supports this clonotype. The CDR3 coding sequence is TGTGCCAGCAGTAAAGGGGGGGGAACCTACAATGAGCAGTACTTC. Its protein is CASSKGGGTYNEQYF. V and J are TRBV2 and TRBJ2-7; the D gene is possibly TRBD2 (7 bases). CDR3 length: 15 amino acids. The germline V and J ends were trimmed by 5 bases and 7 bases, with 21 bases remaining between them. Germline-derived CDR1 and CDR2 are SNHLY and FYNNEI.

V is TRBV3-1 and J is TRBJ2-5; D call uncertain. This CDR3 is 11 amino acids long. The V end lost 4 bases, the J end lost 10 bases, and 10 bases lay between the germline ends. The V gene's germline CDR1 is LGHDT and CDR2 YNNKEL (reference sequence). The CDR3 loop reads CASSRRLDQYF. The CDR3 nucleotides read TGTGCCAGCAGCCGACGACTGGACCAGTACTTC.

This clonotype was observed at least ten times. The chain links TRBV4-2 to TRBJ1-2, with D perhaps TRBD1 (6 bases). Between the trimmed V and J ends, which lost 0 bases and 8 bases, there was a span of 7 bases. Germline V gene sequence: CDR1 LGHNA, CDR2 YNFKEQ. This CDR3 is 12 amino acids long. CDR3 nucleotide sequence: TGTGCCAGCAGCCAAGAGGGGGGCGGCTACACCTTC. It yields the protein CASSQEGGGYTF.

The V call is TRBV9, the J call TRBJ2-3, with D possibly being TRBD1 (5 bases). V lost 1 base and J lost 0, with 12 bases in between. Germline V gives CDR1 SGDLS, CDR2 YYNGEE. This CDR3 is built from 16 residues. This CDR3 reads CASSVKGRASTDTQYF. For the CDR3, the DNA is TGTGCCAGCAGCGTAAAAGGCAGGGCCAGCACAGATACGCAGTATTTT.

The CDR3 nucleotides are TGTGCCAGCAGTCTACAGGGTTATGGGGCCCAGCATTTT. It encodes CASSLQGYGAQHF. This chain links TRBV12-3 or TRBV12-4 with TRBJ1-5; perhaps TRBD1 as D (6 bases). This CDR3 is built from 13 residues. The V end was cut by 5 bases, the J end by 11 bases, with 16 bases between.

With respect to this clonotype: At one end, the junction sequence differs from germline, possibly due to a read error. This chain uses TRBV4-2 with TRBJ2-3, with 8 bases fitting TRBD2. In germline, CDR1 is LGHNA, CDR2 YNFKEQ. This CDR3 contains 17 residues. The CDR3 protein is CASSRGASGGRTDTQYF. The DNA of the CDR3 is TGTGCCAGCAGCCGAGGGGCGAGCGGGGGCCGCACGGATACGCAGTATTTT.

The V gene is TRBV5-4, the J gene TRBJ2-7; D is perhaps TRBD2 (6 bases). V lost 1 base and J 3 bases, leaving 14 bases between the germline ends. Germline loops: CDR1 SGHNT, CDR2 YYREEE (reference sequence). The CDR3 consists of 15 residues. The DNA for the CDR3 is TGTGCCAGCAGCTTGAAAGGGACGGAGGGCTACGAGCAGTACTTC. Residues: CASSLKGTEGYEQYF.

V is TRBV7-2 and J is TRBJ2-1; perhaps TRBD2 as D (7 bases). With 1 base removed from V and 15 bases from J, the gap between germline ends came to 19 bases. This CDR3 has 14 residues. The V gene's germline CDR1 is SGHTA and CDR2 FQGNSA. The CDR3 DNA is TGTGCCAGCAGCTTAGATAGGGCGGGGGCTAAACCGTTCTTC. Translated, it gives CASSLDRAGAKPFF.

Many counts were recorded for this clonotype. The chain couples TRBV5-6 to TRBJ2-1; 7 bases match TRBD2. Trimming cost V 4 bases and J 8 bases; bases outside gene matches: 12. Germline CDR1 is SGHDT and CDR2 is YYEEEE. The CDR3 runs 15 residues. In DNA, the CDR3 is TGTGCCAGCAGCACCGGACTAGGTAGAGGGTATGAGCAGTTCTTC. Amino acids: CASSTGLGRGYEQFF.

In its sample, this clonotype was seen once. The rearrangement joins TRBV6-5 to TRBJ2-2; D might be TRBD1 (5 bases). The CDR3 is 15 amino acids. Germline CDR1 MNHEY, CDR2 SVGAGI. V lost 2 bases to trimming and J lost 5 bases, with 12 bases between them. The CDR3 DNA reads as TGTGCCAGCAGTTACGGGTCAGGGAAAACCGGGGAGCTGTTTTTT. This sequence encodes CASSYGSGKTGELFF.

For this clonotype: A much larger clone differs from this one at a single base, so this may be a read error. This chain links TRBV7-2 with TRBJ2-1, with a possible D match to TRBD1 (6 bases). The germline V gene encodes CDR1 SGHTA and CDR2 FQGNSA. The CDR3 runs to 14 residues. With 1 base removed from V and 4 bases from J, the gap between germline ends came to 8 bases. In nucleotides, the CDR3 is TGTGCCAGCAGCTTAGGACAGGAGTACAATGAGCAGTTCTTC. Amino acids: CASSLGQEYNEQFF.

This chain connects TRBV5-1 to TRBJ1-1; 9 bases map to TRBD1. The V gene end was trimmed by 2 bases and the J gene end by 4 bases; junction bases not matched to a gene: 6. This CDR3 region has 15 residues. CDR1 SGHRS and CDR2 YFSETQ come from the germline V gene. CDR3 in amino acids: CASSLWTGVITEAFF. In nucleotides, the CDR3 is TGCGCCAGCAGCTTATGGACAGGGGTCATCACTGAAGCTTTCTTT. Looking up the rest from reference TRBV5-1 and TRBJ1-1 gives the full variable domain: KAGVTQTPRYLIKTRGQQVTLSCSPISGHRSVSWYQQTPGQGLQFLFEYFSETQRNKGNFPGRFSGRQFSNSRSEMNVSTLELGDSALYLCASSLWTGVITEAFFGQGTRLTVV.

This clonotype was recorded many times. A much larger clone differs from this one at a single base, so this may be a read error. The chain links TRBV12-3 or TRBV12-4 to TRBJ2-1; weak D call: TRBD2 (5 bases). V lost 5 bases and J 5 bases, leaving 16 bases between the germline ends. The CDR3 contains 15 residues. CDR3 loop: CASSPAEGGDNEQFF. The DNA of the CDR3 is TGTGCCAGCAGTCCCGCTGAGGGCGGCGACAATGAGCAGTTCTTC.

The chain combines TRBV28 with TRBJ1-2, with 7 nucleotides matching TRBD1. The CDR3 covers 14 residues. Per germline, CDR1 MDHEN and CDR2 SYDVKM. The V segment lost 5 bases and the J segment 7 bases; nucleotides outside the gene matches: 10. CDR3 loop: CASSLHRQGCGYTF. CDR3 sequence (DNA): TGTGCCAGCAGTCTCCACCGACAGGGCTGTGGCTACACCTTC.

The sample holds a few counts of this clonotype. V gene TRBV7-9 combines with J gene TRBJ1-6; no definite D call. The CDR3 is made up of 13 amino acids. Germline values: CDR1 SEHNR, CDR2 FQNEAQ (reference sequence). V lost 5 bases, J lost 10 bases, and 12 bases lay in between. The CDR3 bases are TGTGCCAGCAGCCGAGAGGGCCGCTCACCCCTCCACTTT. Its translation: CASSREGRSPLHF.

This chain joins TRBV7-8 and TRBJ2-7; maybe TRBD2 (6 bases). Deletions cut 5 bases from V and 2 bases from J, with 16 bases between. Per germline, CDR1 SGHVS and CDR2 FQNEAQ. The length of the CDR3 is 15 residues. The CDR3 protein is CASSASGTHTYEQYF. CDR3 in DNA: TGTGCCAGCAGCGCCTCCGGGACTCATACCTACGAGCAGTACTTC.

With respect to this clonotype: A much larger clone lies a single base off, so this may be a read error. The chain joins TRBV10-3 to TRBJ2-7; D remains unclear. Germline CDR1 reads ENHRY; CDR2 reads SYGVKD. V was shortened by 2 bases and J by 2 bases, with 7 bases between the two germline ends. The CDR3 is made up of 13 amino acids. The CDR3, as DNA: TGTGCCATCAGTGAGGAGGTTCCCTACGAGCAGTACTTC. This codes for CAISEEVPYEQYF.